Below are 25 T cell receptor beta chains sequenced from a single sample in a study of blood T cell repertoires in COVID-19 (dated by TCRdb to the early 2020s). Libraries were prepared through the immunoSEQ multiplex PCR assay. Sourced from immuneACCESS, this table was stored by TCRdb with only in-frame sequences that have V and J called. A share of the clones is absent; for the studies checked, an unresolved V gene accounts for under half, and the remainder has no known explanation. For this sample the table gives about 180,000 clones, of which about 80% were detected only once. In total, the top ten clones hold around 7% of the sample. Material for sequencing was peripheral blood. The receptors stem from a man aged 65-85 years with active or convalescent COVID-19.

V is TRBV13 and J is TRBJ2-7; 10 bases are a match to TRBD2. The V segment lost 6 bases and the J segment 5 bases; nucleotides outside the gene matches: 7. The germline gives CDR1 PRHDT, CDR2 FYEKMQ (reference sequence). The CDR3 spans 14 residues. CDR3 region: CASRPAGGPHEQYF. Written as DNA, the CDR3 is TGTGCCAGCAGACCAGCGGGGGGGCCCCACGAGCAGTACTTC.

The chain recombines TRBV15 with TRBJ2-5, with D perhaps TRBD1 (5 bases). Germline V lookup: CDR1 LNHNV, CDR2 YYDKDF (reference sequence). Trimming took off 2 bases at V and 5 bases at J, with 21 bases between the two ends. The CDR3 consists of 17 residues. The CDR3, as DNA: TGTGCCACCAGCAGACGGCAGAGCAAGGGGATTTGGGAGACCCAGTACTTC. It translates to CATSRRQSKGIWETQYF.

A word on this clone: Other DNA sequences in this sample translate to the same CDR3. This chain uses TRBV9 with TRBJ1-5, with TRBD1 identical over 7 bases. Trimming at V came to 0 bases and at J to 4 bases, leaving 4 bases not matched to a gene. The CDR3 totals 15 residues. Germline lookup yields CDR1 SGDLS and CDR2 YYNGEE. CDR3: CASSVGQGVNQPQHF. In DNA form, the CDR3 reads TGTGCCAGCAGCGTAGGACAGGGAGTAAATCAGCCCCAGCATTTT. Together with reference TRBV9 and TRBJ1-5, the CDR3 gives the full variable domain: DSGVTQTPKHLITATGQRVTLRCSPRSGDLSVYWYQQSLDQGLQFLIQYYNGEERAKGNILERFSAQQFPDLHSELNLSSLELGDSALYFCASSVGQGVNQPQHFGDGTRLSIL.

J is TRBJ2-2 and V is TRBV29-1; 7 bases map to TRBD1. The length of the CDR3 is 12 residues. In germline, CDR1 is SQVTM, CDR2 ANQGSEA. J gave up 7 bases and V 4 bases, and 3 bases lay outside the gene matches. The CDR3 protein is CSVGQGHGELFF. The DNA for the CDR3 is TGCAGCGTTGGACAGGGACACGGGGAGCTGTTTTTT.

V and J are TRBV7-6 and TRBJ2-2, with D hard to call. The V and J ends lost 5 bases and 6 bases respectively, with 19 bases between them. Germline CDR1 SGHVS, CDR2 FNYEAQ. CDR3 size: 16 residues. This CDR3 reads CASSPFLVGAAGELFF. For the CDR3, the DNA is TGTGCCAGCAGCCCCTTTCTGGTCGGCGCGGCCGGGGAGCTGTTTTTT.

This clone appeared once. The V and J genes are TRBV29-1 and TRBJ2-7, with 7 bases fitting TRBD1. With 7 bases clipped from V and 4 bases from J, the junction kept 13 bases outside the gene matches. Germline CDR1 and CDR2: SQVTM and ANQGSEA. The length of the CDR3 is 14 residues. Here the CDR3 reads CSGVSGTEGYEQYF. CDR3 DNA: TGCAGCGGCGTCTCCGGGACAGAAGGATACGAGCAGTACTTC.

CDR3 sequence (DNA): TGTGCCAGCAGTCAACGTAGGACAGGGGCCAGCGAGCAGTACTTC. It encodes CASSQRRTGASEQYF. This chain joins TRBV6-2 or TRBV6-3 and TRBJ2-7, with 9 nucleotides matching TRBD1. Trimming at V came to 5 bases and at J to 6 bases, leaving 11 bases not matched to a gene. The CDR3 spans 15 residues. Germline V gene data show CDR1 as MNHEY and CDR2 as SVGEGT.

The chain carries TRBV15 and TRBJ1-5; possible D gene TRBD1, 5 bases. Per germline, CDR1 LNHNV and CDR2 YYDKDF (reference sequence). This CDR3 has 16 residues. V lost 3 bases to trimming and J lost 5 bases, with 17 bases between them. The CDR3 spells CATSRPYSRDDQPQHF. The CDR3 bases are TGTGCCACCAGCAGGCCATACAGCAGGGATGATCAGCCCCAGCATTTT.

This clone was counted once. This CDR3 is CASSEFLGGTGELFF. DNA of the CDR3: TGTGCCAGCAGTGAATTTTTAGGGGGCACCGGGGAGCTGTTTTTT. This chain connects TRBV25-1 to TRBJ2-2; a possible D gene is TRBD1 (6 bases). This CDR3 spans 15 amino acids. Per germline, CDR1 MGHDK and CDR2 SYGVNS. Between the trimmed V and J ends, which lost 1 base and 4 bases, there was a span of 10 bases.

The rearrangement joins TRBV18 to TRBJ1-2; unclear D gene. The CDR3 consists of 13 residues. Per germline, CDR1 KGHSH and CDR2 LQKENI. Trimming took 6 bases from V and 2 from J, leaving 10 bases between them. The CDR3 here is CASSEALNYGYTF. CDR3 sequence (DNA): TGTGCCAGCTCCGAGGCACTGAACTATGGCTACACCTTC.

This clone was recorded only once. The genes are TRBV3-1 (or the pseudogene TRBV3-2) and TRBJ2-5, with D hard to call. The CDR3 loop spans 12 amino acids. Germline loops: CDR1 LGHDT, CDR2 YNNKEL (reference sequence). V was cut by 3 bases and J by 4 bases, with 6 bases left in between. Here the CDR3 DNA reads TGTGCCAGCAGCCAGAGTGGAGAGACCCAGTACTTC. This sequence encodes CASSQSGETQYF.

This chain connects TRBV7-2 to TRBJ1-5, with TRBD1 matching over 7 bases. J gave up 7 bases and V 1 base, and 7 bases lay outside the gene matches. Germline lookup yields CDR1 SGHTA and CDR2 FQGNSA. The CDR3 sequence is 15 residues long. The CDR3 here is CASSLGVGGRQPQHF. The DNA for the CDR3 is TGTGCCAGCAGCTTAGGGGTAGGGGGCAGGCAGCCCCAGCATTTT.

The chain recombines TRBV6-6 with TRBJ2-2; 9 positions match TRBD2. This CDR3 comprises 17 residues. Unmatched junction bases numbered 13, after V lost 5 bases and J lost 6 bases. Germline loops: CDR1 MNHNY, CDR2 SVGAGI (reference sequence). The CDR3 nucleotides are TGTGCCAGCAGTCCCCAGGCCGGGACTAGCAGGTCCGGGGAGCTGTTTTTT. Translating it yields CASSPQAGTSRSGELFF.

The chain combines TRBV2 with TRBJ1-5; possibly TRBD1 for D (5 bases). Germline lookup yields CDR1 SNHLY and CDR2 FYNNEI. The CDR3 consists of 14 residues. Trimming took off 6 bases at V and 5 bases at J, with 14 bases between the two ends. The DNA of the CDR3 is TGTGCCAGCAGCGATCAGGGATCAGATCAGCCCCAGCATTTT. It translates to CASSDQGSDQPQHF.

The chain is built from TRBV7-8 and TRBJ2-1; the match to TRBD2 covers 7 bases. The ends lost 5 bases at V and 3 bases at J; junction bases unmatched: 10. Germline loops: CDR1 SGHVS, CDR2 FQNEAQ. The CDR3 totals 16 residues. The CDR3 sequence is CASSPPGLAVYNEQFF. The CDR3 region has the DNA TGTGCCAGCAGCCCCCCTGGGCTAGCGGTCTACAATGAGCAGTTCTTC.

The chain employs TRBV19 and TRBJ2-1, with 7 bases matching TRBD2. CDR3 length: 14 amino acids. Germline trimming cut 8 bases from V and 0 bases from J; bases unmatched to any gene: 4. Germline V gene lookup returns CDR1 LNHDA and CDR2 SQIVND (reference sequence). The CDR3 DNA is TGTGCCAGTCGGGACTATAGCTCCTACAATGAGCAGTTCTTC. Translation: CASRDYSSYNEQFF. Variable domain in full (rest from reference TRBV19 and TRBJ2-1): DGGITQSPKYLFRKEGQNVTLSCEQNLNHDAMYWYRQDPGQGLRLIYYSQIVNDFQKGDIAEGYSVSREKKESFPLTVTSAQKNPTAFYLCASRDYSSYNEQFFGPGTRLTVL.

The chain links TRBV5-1 to TRBJ2-7, with D possibly being TRBD2 (5 bases). Trimming removed 2 bases at V and 5 bases at J, with 11 bases between. There are 13 residues in the CDR3. Germline values: CDR1 SGHRS, CDR2 YFSETQ. The CDR3 nucleotides are TGCGCCAGCAGCTTTGAGGGATCCCACGAGCAGTACTTC. Its translation is CASSFEGSHEQYF.

The rearrangement joins TRBV27 to TRBJ2-5, with no clear D. Looked up from germline, CDR1 is MNHEY and CDR2 is SMNVEV (reference sequence). V lost 3 bases to trimming and J lost 7 bases, with 12 bases between them. CDR3 length: 13 residues. The CDR3 DNA is TGTGCCAGCAGTTTCTTTCCCTCCGGGACCCAGTACTTC. Translated, it gives CASSFFPSGTQYF.

CDR3 DNA sequence: TGTGCCAGCAGCGGTCCGAGGCTGCACTATGGCTACACCTTC. Protein sequence: CASSGPRLHYGYTF. This sequence joins TRBV9 and TRBJ1-2; no firm D call. Trimming removed 3 bases from V and 3 bases from J, with 12 bases in between. This CDR3 comprises 14 residues. Per the germline V gene, CDR1 is SGDLS and CDR2 is YYNGEE.

This chain links TRBV6-4 with TRBJ1-2; 9 bases are a match to TRBD1. This CDR3 is 16 amino acids long. J was trimmed by 6 bases and V by 2 bases; bases with no gene match: 10. CDR1 is MRHNA and CDR2 is SNTAGT in the germline V gene. This CDR3 reads CASSDVGQGWVDGYTF. CDR3 sequence (DNA): TGTGCCAGCAGTGACGTGGGACAGGGTTGGGTTGATGGCTACACCTTC.

This rearrangement joins TRBV6-1 to TRBJ2-4, with 9 bases fitting TRBD1. The CDR3 has 15 residues. Germline-derived CDR1 and CDR2 are MNHNS and SASEGT. The ends lost 3 bases at V and 5 bases at J; junction bases unmatched: 5. This chain's CDR3 is CASSDPRDRENIQYF. CDR3 bases: TGTGCCAGCAGTGACCCCCGGGACAGGGAAAACATTCAGTACTTC.

The chain carries TRBV2 and TRBJ2-7; D ambiguous. The CDR3 loop spans 12 amino acids. V was cut by 2 bases and J by 3 bases, with 5 bases left in between. CDR1 is SNHLY and CDR2 is FYNNEI in the germline V gene. DNA for the CDR3: TGTGCCAGCAGTGAACAGTACTACGAGCAGTACTTC. It encodes CASSEQYYEQYF.

This chain uses TRBV9 with TRBJ2-2; 9 bases map to TRBD1. The length of the CDR3 is 15 residues. Germline CDR1 SGDLS, CDR2 YYNGEE. V shed 0 bases, J shed 6 bases, and the junction held 3 bases outside the gene matches. The CDR3 loop reads CASSVGGQGPGELFF. For the CDR3, the DNA is TGTGCCAGCAGCGTAGGGGGACAGGGTCCCGGGGAGCTGTTTTTT.

The chain has TRBV3-1 (or the pseudogene TRBV3-2) and TRBJ2-1; 10 bases align to TRBD2. The CDR3 is 14 residues long. With V trimmed by 6 bases and J by 3 bases, 2 bases remained unmatched. Germline V gene lookup returns CDR1 LGHDT and CDR2 YNNKEL (reference sequence). The DNA of the CDR3 is TGTGCCAGCAGTACTAGCGGGATCTACAATGAGCAGTTCTTC. This translates into CASSTSGIYNEQFF.

This clone has a handful of counts. The V call is TRBV27, the J call TRBJ2-3; D may be TRBD1 (5 bases). The length of the CDR3 is 13 residues. CDR1 and CDR2 from the germline V gene are MNHEY and SMNVEV (reference sequence). V was cut by 6 bases and J by 5 bases, with 12 bases left in between. CDR3 bases: TGTGCCAGCAGGGGGCAGGAAGTAGATACGCAGTATTTT. Amino acid sequence: CASRGQEVDTQYF.